This T cell receptor (beta chain) was recovered during a study of cytomegalovirus exposure and HLA in healthy donors. The CDR3 runs to 15 residues. V lost 5 bases and J 7 bases, leaving 17 bases between the germline ends. Germline CDR1 LNHNV, CDR2 YYDKDF (reference sequence). Use of 60 Vbeta and 13 Jbeta primers characterized the PCR. The data were produced by immunoSEQ multiplex PCR, yet TCRdb's version contains in-frame clones alone and is incomplete. This table has roughly 120,000 clones, roughly four fifths appearing once. V and J are TRBV15 and TRBJ1-4; D is perhaps TRBD1 (5 bases). Material for sequencing was PBMCs. The sequence came from a man between 45 and 60 years old in good health and CMV-seronegative. The CDR3 spells CATSPLGQGVEKLFF. The CDR3 DNA is TGTGCCACCAGCCCTCTCGGGCAGGGTGTTGAAAAACTGTTTTTT. The full variable domain, in which reference TRBV15 and TRBJ1-4 provide the parts outside the CDR3, is DAMVIQNPRYQVTQFGKPVTLSCSQTLNHNVMYWYQQKSSQAPKLLFHYYDKDFNNEADTPDNFQSRRPNTSFCFLDIRSPGLGDTAMYLCATSPLGQGVEKLFFGSGTQLSVL.